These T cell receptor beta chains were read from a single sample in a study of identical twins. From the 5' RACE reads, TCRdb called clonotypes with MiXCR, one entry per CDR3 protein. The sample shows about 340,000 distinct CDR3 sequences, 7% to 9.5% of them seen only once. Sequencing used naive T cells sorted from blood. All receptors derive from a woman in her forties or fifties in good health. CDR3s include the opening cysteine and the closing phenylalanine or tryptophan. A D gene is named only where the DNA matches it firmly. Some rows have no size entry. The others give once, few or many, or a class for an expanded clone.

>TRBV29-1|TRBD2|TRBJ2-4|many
CSVEGGAKNIQYF
TGCAGCGTTGAGGGGGGGGCCAAAAACATTCAGTACTTC
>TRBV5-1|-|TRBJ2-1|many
CASSPEYNEQFF
TGCGCCAGCAGCCCCGAGTACAATGAGCAGTTCTTC
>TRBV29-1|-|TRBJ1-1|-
CSVDLGKAFF
TGCAGCGTTGATCTCGGAAAAGCTTTCTTT
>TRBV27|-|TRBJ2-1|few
CASSLFTWGSYNEQFF
TGTGCCAGCAGTTTATTCACCTGGGGTTCCTACAATGAGCAGTTCTTC
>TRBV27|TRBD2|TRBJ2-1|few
CASRGGTSGGNEQFF
TGTGCCAGCAGGGGGGGGACTAGCGGGGGTAATGAGCAGTTCTTC
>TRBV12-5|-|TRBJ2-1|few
CASGRENEQFF
TGTGCTAGTGGTCGGGAGAATGAGCAGTTCTTC
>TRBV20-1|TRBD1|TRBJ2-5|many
CSAGTDQETQYF
TGCAGTGCTGGGACAGACCAAGAGACCCAGTACTTC
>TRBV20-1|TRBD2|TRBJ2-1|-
CSLGGRLNEQFF
TGCAGCCTTGGCGGGAGACTAAATGAGCAGTTCTTC
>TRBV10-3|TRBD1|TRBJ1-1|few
CAISGGQERNTEAFF
TGTGCCATCAGTGGCGGACAGGAACGGAACACTGAAGCTTTCTTT
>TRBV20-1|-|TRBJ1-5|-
CSAREDGNQPQHF
TGCAGTGCTAGGGAGGACGGCAATCAGCCCCAGCATTTT
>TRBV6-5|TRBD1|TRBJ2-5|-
CASSYFGTGGWETQYF
TGTGCCAGCAGTTACTTCGGGACAGGGGGCTGGGAGACCCAGTACTTC
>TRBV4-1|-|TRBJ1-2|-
CASSQDPGSSWYGYTF
TGCGCCAGCAGCCAAGATCCCGGTTCAAGCTGGTATGGCTACACCTTC
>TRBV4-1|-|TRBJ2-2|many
CASSQDYEGMNTGELFF
TGCGCCAGCAGCCAAGATTACGAGGGTATGAACACCGGGGAGCTGTTTTTT
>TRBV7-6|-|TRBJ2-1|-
CASSPHVGEGQFF
TGTGCCAGCAGCCCCCATGTGGGGGAAGGGCAGTTCTTC
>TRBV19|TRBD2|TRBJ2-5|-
CASSTTSWETQYF
TGTGCCAGTAGTACGACTAGCTGGGAGACCCAGTACTTC
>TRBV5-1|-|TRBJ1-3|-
CARTTGTGGSGNTIYF
TGCGCCAGGACGACCGGGACGGGAGGCTCTGGAAACACCATATATTTT
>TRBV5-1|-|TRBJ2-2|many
CASSLIVGTGELFF
TGCGCCAGCAGCTTAATCGTGGGGACCGGGGAGCTGTTTTTT
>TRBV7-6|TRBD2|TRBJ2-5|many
CASSWISGRVETQYF
TGTGCCAGCAGCTGGATTAGCGGGAGGGTTGAGACCCAGTACTTC
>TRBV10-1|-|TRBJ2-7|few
CASSESLDYEQYF
TGCGCCAGCAGTGAGTCCTTGGACTACGAGCAGTACTTC
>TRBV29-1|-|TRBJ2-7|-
CSVETGLSSYEQYF
TGCAGCGTTGAAACGGGACTGTCCTCCTACGAGCAGTACTTC
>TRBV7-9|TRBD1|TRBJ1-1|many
CASSHRQGADTEAFF
TGTGCCAGCAGCCACAGACAGGGTGCGGACACTGAAGCTTTCTTT
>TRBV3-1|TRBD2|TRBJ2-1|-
CASSQGLAANNEQFF
TGTGCCAGCAGCCAGGGACTAGCGGCTAACAATGAGCAGTTCTTC
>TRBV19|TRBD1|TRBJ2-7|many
CASRDGQGGSLVYF
TGTGCCAGTAGAGACGGACAGGGGGGAAGTCTAGTGTACTTC
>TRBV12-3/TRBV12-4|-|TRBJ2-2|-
CASRPGPPSTGELFF
TGTGCCAGCCGACCGGGACCACCGTCGACCGGGGAGCTGTTTTTT
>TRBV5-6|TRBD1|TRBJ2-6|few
CASSWGTGLNPGANVLTF
TGTGCCAGCAGCTGGGGGACAGGGTTAAACCCCGGGGCCAACGTCCTGACTTTC
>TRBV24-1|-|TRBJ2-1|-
CATQGYNEQFF
TGTGCCACTCAGGGCTACAATGAGCAGTTCTTC
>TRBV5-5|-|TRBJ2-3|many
CASSLGQGGSWSDTQYF
TGTGCCAGCAGCTTGGGTCAGGGGGGATCCTGGTCGGATACGCAGTATTTT